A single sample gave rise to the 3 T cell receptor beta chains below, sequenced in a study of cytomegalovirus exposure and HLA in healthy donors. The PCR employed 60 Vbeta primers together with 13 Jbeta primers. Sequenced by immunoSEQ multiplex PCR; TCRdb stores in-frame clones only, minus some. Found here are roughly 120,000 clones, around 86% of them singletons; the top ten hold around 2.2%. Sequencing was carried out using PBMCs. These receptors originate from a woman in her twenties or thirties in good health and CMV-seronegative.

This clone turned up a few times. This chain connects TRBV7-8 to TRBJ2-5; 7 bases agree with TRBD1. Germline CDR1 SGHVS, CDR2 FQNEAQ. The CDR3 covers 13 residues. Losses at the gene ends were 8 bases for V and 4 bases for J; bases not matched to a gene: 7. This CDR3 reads CASGGQVRETQYF. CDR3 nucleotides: TGTGCCAGCGGAGGACAGGTTCGAGAGACCCAGTACTTC.

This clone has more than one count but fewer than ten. The CDR3 DNA sequence: TGTGCCAGTAGTCTAGGGGCAGGGGGCAGATACAATGAGCAGTTCTTC. It encodes CASSLGAGGRYNEQFF. The chain recombines TRBV19 with TRBJ2-1; 8 bases are a match to TRBD1. The CDR3 covers 16 residues. With 5 bases clipped from V and 4 bases from J, the junction kept 10 bases outside the gene matches. CDR1 and CDR2 (germline): LNHDA, SQIVND (reference sequence).

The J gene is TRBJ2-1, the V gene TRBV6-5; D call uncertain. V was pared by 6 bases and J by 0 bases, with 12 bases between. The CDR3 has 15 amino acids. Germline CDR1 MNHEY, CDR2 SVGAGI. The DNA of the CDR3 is TGTGCCAGCAGCCTAGGATCTAGCTCCTACAATGAGCAGTTCTTC. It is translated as CASSLGSSSYNEQFF.